This T cell receptor beta chain was found in a study of T cells after yellow fever vaccination. Study-wide results and limits: Among primary-vaccination clones, most reappeared after the booster, at 96% for CD4 and about 90% for CD8.

Germline V lookup: CDR1 SQVTM, CDR2 ANQGSEA. V dropped 4 bases and J dropped 2; count of bases not matched to a gene: 5. There are 13 residues in the CDR3. TCRdb passed the 5' RACE reads through MiXCR, listing each CDR3 protein once. Among about 370,000 distinct CDR3 sequences listed, around a tenth were seen once. The count of this clonotype is one. Its cognate antigen is unknown. The receptor was isolated from a man younger than 30 who received the YFV17D yellow fever vaccine. Sample: PBMCs, taken on the day of the first yellow fever vaccination. This sequence joins TRBV29-1 and TRBJ2-7, with 7 bases lining up with TRBD2. As DNA, the CDR3 is TGCAGCGTTGGGCGGGGGAATCCCTACGAGCAGTACTTC. Translating gives CSVGRGNPYEQYF.